This T cell receptor (beta chain) was documented in a study of long-term antiretroviral therapy in people with HIV. General study points: CDR3 lengths in HIV samples spanned a narrower range than controls.

This clone was counted a single time. The antigen remains undetermined. The length of the CDR3 is 14 residues. The ends were cut back, 5 bases at V and 7 bases at J, with 15 bases in the middle. Germline V gives CDR1 MDHEN, CDR2 SYDVKM. At survey level, the immunoSEQ assay was run in its v3.0 version. The sequencing target was about 40,000-50,000 T-cell genomes per sample. TCRdb's copy holds only in-frame clones and misses some; the assay was immunoSEQ multiplex PCR. Altogether tens of thousands of clones are present, roughly 87% being singletons, with the ten largest covering about 5.7%. The sequenced sample was unsorted PBMCs, obtained 0.6 years after starting antiretroviral therapy. This sequence was found in a man younger than 35 with HIV. This sequence joins TRBV28 and TRBJ2-1; D is unresolved. CDR3 region: CASSPLGVSNEQFF. The CDR3 DNA reads TGTGCCAGCAGTCCACTCGGAGTGTCTAATGAGCAGTTCTTC.